The rows below give T cell receptor beta chains drawn from one sample of a study of blood T cell repertoires in COVID-19. The assay was immunoSEQ multiplex PCR, and TCRdb's table has in-frame clones only and misses some. The sample consists of about 140,000 clones, roughly 86% of them appearing once. Sequencing was carried out using peripheral blood. The source of these receptors is a man between 70 and 80 years old with acute or convalescent COVID-19. Each CDR3 is given with its conserved first and last residue. D genes are given only for firm matches.

V: TRBV5-1; D: TRBD2; J: TRBJ2-3; CDR3: CASKSSGSVTDTQYF; DNA: TGCGCCAGCAAGTCCAGCGGGAGTGTCACAGATACGCAGTATTTT
V: TRBV5-1; D: TRBD2; J: TRBJ2-1; CDR3: CASSPGGSGGLNYNEQFF; DNA: TGCGCCAGCAGCCCCGGGGGTAGCGGGGGCTTAAACTACAATGAGCAGTTCTTC
V: TRBV6-5; D: TRBD1; J: TRBJ1-1; CDR3: CASRRQGNLPTEAFF; DNA: TGTGCCAGCAGGCGACAGGGTAATCTTCCCACTGAAGCTTTCTTT
V: TRBV7-2; D: NA; J: TRBJ2-7; CDR3: CASSRLAEYEQYF; DNA: TGTGCCAGCAGCCGCCTGGCGGAGTACGAGCAGTACTTC
V: TRBV19; D: TRBD2; J: TRBJ2-5; CDR3: CASSLRGLAQETQYF; DNA: TGTGCCAGTAGTCTTCGGGGACTAGCGCAAGAGACCCAGTACTTC
V: TRBV5-1; D: NA; J: TRBJ1-1; CDR3: CASSLVQGSRNTEAFF; DNA: TGCGCCAGCAGCTTGGTCCAGGGGAGTAGGAACACTGAAGCTTTCTTT
V: TRBV27; D: TRBD1; J: TRBJ1-2; CDR3: CASSPDREGGYTF; DNA: TGTGCCAGCAGTCCCGACAGGGAAGGTGGCTACACCTTC
V: TRBV5-4; D: TRBD1; J: TRBJ1-6; CDR3: CASSPGTALNSPLHF; DNA: TGTGCCAGCAGCCCTGGGACAGCCTTAAATTCACCCCTCCACTTT
V: TRBV24-1; D: TRBD1; J: TRBJ2-7; CDR3: CATSDLTGGEQYF; DNA: TGTGCCACCAGTGATTTGACAGGGGGGGAGCAGTACTTC
V: TRBV6-1; D: NA; J: TRBJ1-3; CDR3: CASSEFLLASGNTIYF; DNA: TGTGCCAGCAGTGAATTCCTGTTGGCCTCTGGAAACACCATATATTTT
V: TRBV28; D: TRBD1; J: TRBJ2-1; CDR3: CASSLGQGALNEQFF; DNA: TGTGCCAGCAGTTTAGGACAGGGGGCACTTAATGAGCAGTTCTTC
V: TRBV4-1; D: TRBD2; J: TRBJ2-3; CDR3: CASSKWTAGADTQYF; DNA: TGCGCCAGCAGCAAGTGGACAGCGGGGGCAGATACGCAGTATTTT